One and the same sample provided the 9 T cell receptor beta chains below, sequenced in a study of vaccination effects on CD4 cells after COVID-19. Before sequencing took place, the ViraFEST assay used viral peptide pools to expand antigen-specific CD4+ T cells. Between days 9 and 11 of culture, CD4+ T cells were separated out. Having tested negative for nucleocapsid antibodies, the vaccine recipients showed no prior SARS-CoV-2 infection. Only in-frame clones appear in the TCRdb table, and some are missing; sequencing was by immunoSEQ multiplex PCR. Here the sample spans approximately 23,000 clones, about 72% being singletons. Antigens of these TCRs are unknown. Sample: CD4+ T cells from PBMCs cultured with HCoV-OC43 spike peptides, taken before COVID-19 vaccination. Subset of the sample: HCoV-OC43 spike overlapping peptide pool stimulation. These receptors were obtained from a human donor who received a COVID-19 vaccine.

This clone was found a few times. J is TRBJ1-1 and V is TRBV5-8; no clear D gene. CDR1 is SGHTS and CDR2 is YDEGEE in the germline V gene. Trimming took off 2 bases at V and 0 bases at J, with 8 bases between the two ends. The CDR3 runs to 14 residues. This CDR3 reads CASSFVAMNTEAFF. The CDR3 DNA is TGTGCCAGCAGCTTTGTGGCTATGAACACTGAAGCTTTCTTT.

The rearrangement links TRBV10-2 to TRBJ2-1, with TRBD2 identical over 9 bases. Germline V gene data show CDR1 as WSHSY and CDR2 as SAAADI. The CDR3 extends over 14 amino acids. The trim removed 9 bases at V and 0 bases at J, leaving 3 bases unmatched. This CDR3 is CASISGSSYNEQFF. The CDR3 coding sequence is TGCGCCAGTATTAGCGGGAGCTCCTACAATGAGCAGTTCTTC.

This chain links TRBV10-1 with TRBJ2-3, with 10 positions matching TRBD2. The CDR3 spans 16 residues. Germline-derived CDR1 and CDR2 are WNHNN and SYGVQD (reference sequence). The V and J ends lost 3 bases and 4 bases, in that order; junction bases with no gene match: 7. The CDR3 DNA is TGCGCCAGCAGTGAAGGAGCGGGAGGGCGAGCAGATACGCAGTATTTT. Its protein product is CASSEGAGGRADTQYF.

This chain's CDR3 is CASRIANTEAFF. CDR3 in DNA: TGTGCCAGCCGGATCGCTAACACTGAAGCTTTCTTT. The rearrangement uses TRBV6-5 and TRBJ1-1; the D is unclear. The CDR3 has 12 amino acids. The V and J ends lost 8 bases and 2 bases respectively, with 9 bases between them. Per germline, CDR1 MNHEY and CDR2 SVGAGI.

The V gene is TRBV18, the J gene TRBJ1-2; 10 positions match TRBD1. V was pared by 6 bases and J by 0 bases, with 7 bases of the junction left unmatched. The CDR3 sequence is 16 residues long. CDR1 is KGHSH, CDR2 LQKENI, per germline. The CDR3 sequence: CASSTGQGGANYGYTF. The CDR3 DNA is TGTGCCAGCTCTACCGGACAGGGGGGAGCTAACTATGGCTACACCTTC.

The J gene is TRBJ1-2, the V gene TRBV5-1; D unclear. V dropped 0 bases and J dropped 0 bases, with 6 bases sitting between them. The CDR3 contains 14 residues. CDR1 and CDR2 (germline): SGHRS, YFSETQ. CDR3 in amino acids: CASSLGGANYGYTF. The CDR3 DNA sequence: TGCGCCAGCAGCTTGGGTGGTGCTAACTATGGCTACACCTTC.

This clone was observed a single time. DNA of the CDR3: TGTGCCAGCAGGGGGGCGGGGGGGCGACAGTCCGAGCAGTACTTC. The encoded protein is CASRGAGGRQSEQYF. This chain links TRBV27 with TRBJ2-7; 9 nucleotides line up with TRBD2. From germline, CDR1 is MNHEY and CDR2 SMNVEV (reference sequence). The CDR3 is 15 residues long. Trimming took 6 bases from V and 6 from J; bases not matched to a gene: 12.

The rearrangement links TRBV3-1 (or the pseudogene TRBV3-2) to TRBJ2-5, with D uncertain. V was cut by 5 bases and J by 3 bases, with 7 bases left in between. Per the germline V gene, CDR1 is LGHDT and CDR2 is YNNKEL (reference sequence). The CDR3 loop spans 12 amino acids. The CDR3 DNA reads TGTGCCAGCAGCACACACAAAGAGACCCAGTACTTC. Translated: CASSTHKETQYF.

The chain links TRBV6-4 to TRBJ2-6; D might be TRBD1 or TRBD2, each matching 5 bases. Germline CDR1 reads MRHNA; CDR2 reads SNTAGT. The CDR3 has 15 amino acids. Trimming took off 0 bases at V and 3 bases at J, with 6 bases between the two ends. This CDR3 is CASSDSRGGANVLTF. The CDR3 DNA follows: TGTGCCAGCAGTGACTCGAGGGGTGGGGCCAACGTCCTGACTTTC.